These T cell receptor beta chains were read from a single sample in a study of blood T cell repertoires in COVID-19. Assay used: immunoSEQ multiplex PCR; TCRdb lists only in-frame clones, some missing. The top ten clones hold 2.8% of a sample with fewer than 30,000 clones, about 90% of them seen once. Sequencing used peripheral blood. These TCRs come from a human donor in a cohort sampled during active COVID-19. Each CDR3 is given with its conserved first and last residue. D genes are given only for firm matches. Rows give clone size only sometimes, using once, few, many, or a class for an expanded clone.

>TRBJ1-6|-|-|TRBV6-5
CASSFQGGSYNSPLHF
TGTGCCAGCAGTTTTCAGGGAGGGTCCTATAATTCACCCCTCCACTTT
>TRBJ2-5|-|TRBD2|TRBV9
CASSHSGGGAVETQYF
TGTGCCAGCAGCCACTCCGGCGGGGGGGCCGTAGAGACCCAGTACTTC
>TRBJ2-7|-|-|TRBV7-8
CASSSYQGSEQYF
TGTGCCAGCAGCTCCTATCAGGGCTCCGAGCAGTACTTC
>TRBJ2-1|-|TRBD1|TRBV27
CASSFDRGYNEQFF
TGTGCCAGCAGTTTCGACAGGGGTTACAATGAGCAGTTCTTC
>TRBJ1-4|-|-|TRBV5-6
CASSLYVVREKLFF
TGTGCCAGCAGCTTGTATGTGGTACGGGAAAAACTGTTTTTT
>TRBJ1-1|-|TRBD1|TRBV27
CASRPTDRGRTEAFF
TGTGCCAGCAGACCCACGGACAGGGGGCGTACTGAAGCTTTCTTT
>TRBJ2-2|-|-|TRBV7-6
CASSTIGLDNTGELFF
TGTGCCAGCAGTACCATCGGACTCGACAACACCGGGGAGCTGTTTTTT
>TRBJ1-2|-|TRBD1|TRBV5-1
CASSPGPGGDGYTF
TGCGCCAGCAGCCCTGGACCAGGGGGCGATGGCTACACCTTC
>TRBJ1-1|-|TRBD1|TRBV7-2
CASSRTGGPSGAFF
TGTGCCAGCAGCCGGACAGGGGGCCCTAGTGGAGCTTTCTTT
>TRBJ2-1|-|-|TRBV9
CASSARPSGLYNEQFF
TGTGCCAGCAGCGCGAGACCGAGCGGGCTTTACAATGAGCAGTTCTTC
>TRBJ2-5|-|TRBD2|TRBV7-2
CASSSLAGAQETQYF
TGTGCCAGCAGCTCATTAGCGGGGGCACAAGAGACCCAGTACTTC
>TRBJ2-3|once|TRBD2|TRBV10-2
CASRFSGGWGDTQYF
TGCGCCAGCAGGTTTTCGGGGGGGTGGGGAGATACGCAGTATTTT
>TRBJ2-2|-|-|TRBV27
CASSPRGTGELFF
TGTGCCAGCAGCCCCCGGGGGACCGGGGAGCTGTTTTTT
>TRBJ1-4|-|-|TRBV19
CASKARADEKLFF
TGTGCCAGTAAGGCCAGGGCCGATGAAAAACTGTTTTTT
>TRBJ1-1|-|-|TRBV21-1
CASSALLGEGGITEAFF
TGTGCCAGCAGCGCTCTCCTGGGAGAGGGTGGTATCACTGAAGCTTTCTTT
>TRBJ1-1|-|-|TRBV6-1
CASSESGDTEAFF
TGTGCCAGCAGTGAAAGCGGAGACACTGAAGCTTTCTTT
>TRBJ1-2|-|TRBD1|TRBV6-6
CASVPAGGYGYTF
TGTGCCAGCGTACCCGCAGGGGGCTATGGCTACACCTTC
>TRBJ1-2|-|-|TRBV24-1
CATIDSYYTF
TGTGCCACCATTGACTCGTACTACACCTTC
>TRBJ2-5|-|TRBD2|TRBV7-6
CASSLSGEETQYF
TGTGCCAGCAGCCTTAGCGGGGAAGAGACCCAGTACTTC
>TRBJ1-5|-|-|TRBV4-1
CARSQLRGANQPQHF
TGCGCCCGCAGCCAACTCCGGGGGGCCAACCAGCCCCAGCATTTT
>TRBJ1-2|once|-|TRBV5-1
CASSFLPSRGYTF
TGCGCCAGCAGCTTTCTACCCTCACGGGGCTACACCTTC
>TRBJ1-1|-|-|TRBV6-5
CASTGLRTLNTEAFF
TGTGCCAGCACTGGACTCAGGACTCTGAACACTGAAGCTTTCTTT
>TRBJ1-3|-|-|TRBV5-8
CASRQDLTGNTIYF
TGTGCCAGTCGACAGGATCTGACTGGAAACACCATATATTTT
>TRBJ2-3|once|TRBD2|TRBV4-2
CASSHLAGGTDTQYF
TGTGCCAGCAGCCACCTAGCGGGGGGCACAGATACGCAGTATTTT
>TRBJ1-2|-|-|TRBV12-3/TRBV12-4
CASSLVGIYGYTF
TGTGCCAGCAGTTTGGTCGGGATCTATGGCTACACCTTC
>TRBJ2-7|-|-|TRBV6-5
CASSSDGLTYEQYF
TGTGCCAGCAGTTCCGATGGACTTACCTACGAGCAGTACTTC
>TRBJ1-6|-|TRBD1|TRBV5-1
CASRHGQGLTSPLHF
TGCGCCAGCAGACACGGACAGGGACTGACCTCACCCCTCCACTTT
>TRBJ2-1|-|TRBD2|TRBV6-2/TRBV6-3
CASSRTSGAYNEQFF
TGTGCCAGCAGCCGAACTAGCGGGGCGTACAATGAGCAGTTCTTC
>TRBJ2-3|-|TRBD2|TRBV6-1
CASTEHPAGGPNTQYF
TGTGCCAGCACTGAGCATCCAGCGGGGGGGCCGAATACGCAGTATTTT
>TRBJ1-3|-|TRBD1|TRBV9
CASQTGGSSSGNTIYF
TGTGCCAGCCAGACAGGGGGTTCCAGCTCTGGAAACACCATATATTTT
>TRBJ1-3|once|-|TRBV28
CASSFEFSGNTIYF
TGTGCCAGCAGTTTTGAGTTCTCTGGAAACACCATATATTTT
>TRBJ2-3|-|TRBD2|TRBV9
CASSVEAGGPVTQYF
TGTGCCAGCAGCGTAGAAGCGGGGGGGCCGGTTACGCAGTATTTT
>TRBJ1-3|-|-|TRBV2
CASNPLRSSSGNTIYF
TGTGCCAGCAACCCCCTCCGGTCGAGCTCTGGAAACACCATATATTTT
>TRBJ1-6|-|-|TRBV15
CATSSLEGESPLHF
TGTGCCACCAGCTCCCTCGAGGGGGAGTCACCCCTCCACTTT
>TRBJ2-7|-|TRBD1|TRBV5-5
CASSLRTGSSYEQYF
TGTGCCAGCAGCTTGAGGACAGGAAGCTCCTACGAGCAGTACTTC